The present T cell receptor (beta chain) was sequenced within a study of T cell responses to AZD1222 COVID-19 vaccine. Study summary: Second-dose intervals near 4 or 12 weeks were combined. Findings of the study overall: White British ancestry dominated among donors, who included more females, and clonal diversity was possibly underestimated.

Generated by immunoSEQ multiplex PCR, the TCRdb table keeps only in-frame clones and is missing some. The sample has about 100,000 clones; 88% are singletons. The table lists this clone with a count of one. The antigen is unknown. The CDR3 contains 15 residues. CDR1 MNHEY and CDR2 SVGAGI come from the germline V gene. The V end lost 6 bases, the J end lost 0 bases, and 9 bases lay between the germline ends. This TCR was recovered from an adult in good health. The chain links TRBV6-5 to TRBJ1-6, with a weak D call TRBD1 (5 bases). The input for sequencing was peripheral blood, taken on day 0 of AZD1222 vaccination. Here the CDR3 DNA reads TGTGCCAGCAGCCTCGACAGCTCCTATAATTCACCCCTCCACTTT. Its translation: CASSLDSSYNSPLHF.